This is a list of T cell receptor beta chains from one sample in a study of neurological immune-mediated disorders. In TCRdb, the 5' RACE reads were re-called with MiXCR into one record per CDR3 protein. Of over 35,000 distinct CDR3 sequences in the sample, 3.5% to 4% were seen once. Material: PBMCs. These receptors were taken from a man aged 25-40 years with multiple sclerosis. Each CDR3 is given without its conserved first and last residue.

V: TRBV9
J: TRBJ2-1
CDR3: ASSVDTSGAYNEQF

V: TRBV7-9
J: TRBJ2-5
CDR3: ASSLRGGGANQETQY

V: TRBV20-1
J: TRBJ1-5
CDR3: SARTGRLNQPQH

V: TRBV5-1
J: TRBJ2-7
CDR3: ASSWTGASSYEQY

V: TRBV5-1
J: TRBJ1-2
CDR3: ASSSGQPINYGYT

V: TRBV27
J: TRBJ2-2
CDR3: ASSETRSGELF

V: TRBV14
J: TRBJ2-2
CDR3: ASSQQGNTGELF

V: TRBV7-2
J: TRBJ2-1
CDR3: ASSFDRRIAGLREQF

V: TRBV4-3
J: TRBJ1-4
CDR3: ASSHPNEKLF

V: TRBV5-1
J: TRBJ2-5
CDR3: ASSYTGNQETQY

V: TRBV7-9
J: TRBJ1-6
CDR3: ASSILSLNSPLH

V: TRBV20-1
J: TRBJ1-2
CDR3: SATLPGVANYGYT

V: TRBV5-5
J: TRBJ1-1
CDR3: ASSLGGANTEAF

V: TRBV18
J: TRBJ1-5
CDR3: ASSPIGRVNQPQH